This TCR beta chain is drawn from a study of CD8 T cells in Susac syndrome. Regarding the study as a whole: The authors acknowledged that the study's TCR sequencing and HLA analysis involved relatively few individuals.

Per germline, CDR1 SQVTM and CDR2 ANQGSEA. The CDR3 has 15 residues. Trimming removed 2 bases from V and 8 bases from J; junction bases left unmatched: 11. Points on this clonotype: What it binds is unknown.

Reverse transcription used about 0.45 to 1 ug RNA and random hexamers. An immunoSEQ multiplex PCR generated amplified TCR beta CDR3 products spanning 54 Vbeta and 13 Jbeta. TCRdb re-analysed the immunoSEQ multiplex PCR reads in MiXCR, keeping a single row per CDR3 protein. The sample includes 100,000 to 150,000 distinct CDR3 sequences, approximately 95% seen only once; the top ten take roughly 0.32%. The authors sequenced TCR beta from blood CD8+ and CD4+ T cells. The receptor comes from a human donor with multiple sclerosis. The chain uses TRBV29-1 and TRBJ2-1; 8 nucleotides agree with TRBD1. The sample consisted of CD8+ T cells from PBMCs. In nucleotides, the CDR3 is TGCAGCGTTGAACATCGGACAGGGACCCGGGATGAGCAGTTCTTC. Its protein is CSVEHRTGTRDEQFF.